This T cell receptor beta chain was captured by sequencing in a study of molecular identifiers for immune sequencing clone quantification. Overall study results and limits: For effector cells, clones above 20 RNA copies held over 97% of molecules; for naive cells, under 1%.

The CDR3 has 18 amino acids, counting both end residues. Germline values: CDR1 PRHDT, CDR2 FYEKMQ (reference sequence). As to this clonotype: The antigen is not known. A much larger clone differs by one base, so this may be a read error. Because the CDR3's place on the DNA is in doubt, the DNA is left out and the CDR3 is given as listed by TCRdb.

MiXCR was run by TCRdb on the PCR reads, yielding one entry per CDR3 protein. Of about 640,000 distinct CDR3 sequences listed, nearly 20% were seen once; the top ten hold around 0.9%. This sequence originates from a human donor in good health. Some libraries in this study had Jurkat cell RNA spiked in. The gene calls are TRBV13 and TRBJ1-4. Sequences were obtained from naive CD8+ T cells from blood, with Jurkat cell RNA spiked in. Subset specified: FACS-sorted CD8+CD4-CCR7+CD45RA+ naive T cells. CDR3 in amino acids: CASRMVGVAAGTNEKLLF.